This T cell receptor (beta chain) derives from a study of blood T cell repertoires in COVID-19. With 0 bases clipped from V and 8 bases from J, the junction kept 3 bases outside the gene matches. The CDR3 spans 15 residues. Germline CDR1 is LGHDT and CDR2 is YNNKEL (reference sequence). Libraries were prepared by immunoSEQ multiplex PCR; TCRdb keeps only in-frame clonotypes and omits some of them. The sample holds about 140,000 clones, around nine tenths seen once. This TCR was sampled from a human donor in a cohort sampled during active COVID-19. V and J are TRBV3-1 (or the pseudogene TRBV3-2) and TRBJ1-4; 10 bases map to TRBD1. The sequenced material came from peripheral blood. Written as DNA, the CDR3 is TGTGCCAGCAGCCAAGACGACAGGGGGCTCGAAAAACTGTTTTTT. Encoded protein: CASSQDDRGLEKLFF.